The text below deals with one T cell receptor beta chain. As handled by the study authors: Reference gene primer amplification gave estimated nucleated cell counts. The table came from immunoSEQ multiplex PCR; TCRdb's copy has only in-frame clones and leaves some out. The V and J calls and clone size come from that table; D and trimming were worked out from the DNA. There are 150,000 to 200,000 clones in the sample; around 84% occur only once, and less than 0.7% lies in the top ten. The V gene's germline CDR1 is SQVTM and CDR2 ANQGSEA. The CDR3 covers 14 residues. The sample comes from a study of blood T cell repertoires in COVID-19. Across the whole study: The origin of the acute and convalescent COVID-19 samples was the United States, Italy and Spain.

The sample comprised peripheral blood. The clonotype was recovered from a man between 60 and 75 years old with COVID-19, enrolled during active disease. The chain employs TRBV29-1 and TRBJ2-7; D gene uncertain. CDR3: CPMRVPPSSYEQYF. For the CDR3, the DNA is TGCCCCATGAGAGTCCCTCCTAGCTCCTACGAGCAGTACTTC.